Listed below are T cell receptor beta chains from one sample, sequenced in a study of cytomegalovirus exposure and HLA in healthy donors. Data came from immunoSEQ multiplex PCR; TCRdb stores just in-frame clones and leaves some out. The profile shows some 140,000 clones, around 80% of them singletons. Sequences were obtained from PBMCs. Receptors were obtained from a woman in her 50s in good health and CMV-seropositive. CDR3s include the opening cysteine and the closing phenylalanine or tryptophan. D genes are given only for firm matches. Only part of the rows carry a size: once, few, many, or a class if the clone is expanded.

D: .
J: TRBJ2-3
size: .
V: TRBV6-4
DNA: TGTGCCAGCAGTGACTGGCCCCTGCGGGATACGCAGTATTTT
CDR3: CASSDWPLRDTQYF

D: .
J: TRBJ2-3
size: few
V: TRBV6-1
DNA: TGTGCCAGCAGTGAAGCGTCGCAGGGTACGCAGTATTTT
CDR3: CASSEASQGTQYF

D: .
J: TRBJ2-7
size: .
V: TRBV6-5
DNA: TGTGCCAGCAGTTTCCGACAGGAGACCTACGAGCAGTACTTC
CDR3: CASSFRQETYEQYF

D: TRBD2
J: TRBJ2-2
size: .
V: TRBV18
DNA: TGTGCCAGCTCACCACCGGAGCGGGGAGCGAACACCGGGGAGCTGTTTTTT
CDR3: CASSPPERGANTGELFF

D: .
J: TRBJ1-6
size: .
V: TRBV9
DNA: TGTGCCAGCAGCGTAGCTTACGACACAATAGTTTCACCCCTCCACTTT
CDR3: CASSVAYDTIVSPLHF

D: TRBD1
J: TRBJ1-2
size: .
V: TRBV6-5
DNA: TGTGCCAGCAGTCCCGGGACAGGGATTTATGGCTACACCTTC
CDR3: CASSPGTGIYGYTF

D: .
J: TRBJ2-6
size: .
V: TRBV25-1
DNA: TGTGCCAGCAGCAACTCTGGGGCCAACGTCCTGACTTTC
CDR3: CASSNSGANVLTF

D: TRBD1
J: TRBJ2-2
size: .
V: TRBV6-5
DNA: TGTGCCAGCAGCCGACAGGGCACCGGGGAGCTGTTTTTT
CDR3: CASSRQGTGELFF

D: .
J: TRBJ1-1
size: .
V: TRBV6-6
DNA: TGTGCCAGCAGTTCCCAGGGCCTGAACACTGAAGCTTTCTTT
CDR3: CASSSQGLNTEAFF

D: TRBD1
J: TRBJ2-7
size: .
V: TRBV5-4
DNA: TGTGCCAGCAGCTCCACCGGGACAGGAGCCTACGAGCAGTACTTC
CDR3: CASSSTGTGAYEQYF

D: .
J: TRBJ2-6
size: .
V: TRBV7-9
DNA: TGTGCCAGCAGCCTGGAGGGCGCGGGGGCCAACGTCCTGACTTTC
CDR3: CASSLEGAGANVLTF

D: TRBD2
J: TRBJ2-1
size: .
V: TRBV29-1
DNA: TGCAGCGTTGAAATGGGGGGGGGCTACAATGAGCAGTTCTTC
CDR3: CSVEMGGGYNEQFF

D: .
J: TRBJ1-6
size: few
V: TRBV2
DNA: TGTGCCAGCATTTCCGGGGGGTCCTATAATTCACCCCTCCACTTT
CDR3: CASISGGSYNSPLHF

D: .
J: TRBJ1-5
size: few
V: TRBV29-1
DNA: TGCAGCGTCCAAACGGGGAGCAATCAGCCCCAGCATTTT
CDR3: CSVQTGSNQPQHF

D: TRBD2
J: TRBJ2-5
size: few
V: TRBV5-6
DNA: TGTGCCAGCAGCTTGGCCCCAGCGGGGGGTCGGGAGACCCAGTACTTC
CDR3: CASSLAPAGGRETQYF

D: .
J: TRBJ1-1
size: few
V: TRBV29-1
DNA: TGCAGCGTTGAAGTCCCCGGGGTCACTGAAGCTTTCTTT
CDR3: CSVEVPGVTEAFF

D: TRBD1
J: TRBJ2-1
size: .
V: TRBV7-2
DNA: TGTGCCAGCAGCTTGGGGACAGCTCCCAATGAGCAGTTCTTC
CDR3: CASSLGTAPNEQFF

D: TRBD1
J: TRBJ2-7
size: .
V: TRBV7-6
DNA: TGTGCCAGCAGCGAGCTGGGACAGGAAGACTACGAGCAGTACTTC
CDR3: CASSELGQEDYEQYF

D: .
J: TRBJ1-1
size: once
V: TRBV6-1
DNA: TGTGCCAGCAGTGAAGCCCCCGGGCGGGAGGCTTTCTTT
CDR3: CASSEAPGREAFF

D: .
J: TRBJ2-7
size: few
V: TRBV20-1
DNA: TGCAGTGCAAGGACTACTTACGAGCAGTACTTC
CDR3: CSARTTYEQYF

D: .
J: TRBJ1-1
size: .
V: TRBV15
DNA: TGTGCCACCAGCAGAGACGGGTTGGGCACTGAAGCTTTCTTT
CDR3: CATSRDGLGTEAFF

D: .
J: TRBJ2-7
size: .
V: TRBV13
DNA: TGTGCCACCACAGAGACCTACGAGCAGTACTTC
CDR3: CATTETYEQYF

D: TRBD1
J: TRBJ2-7
size: few
V: TRBV12-5
DNA: TGTGCTAGTGCTGGGGACAGTGCCTACGAGCAGTACTTC
CDR3: CASAGDSAYEQYF

D: TRBD2
J: TRBJ2-7
size: .
V: TRBV28
DNA: TGTGCCAGCACCTTTACGAGGGAGGGCGAGCAGTACTTC
CDR3: CASTFTREGEQYF